This TCR beta chain came from a study of blood T cell repertoires in COVID-19. The method was immunoSEQ multiplex PCR; TCRdb's version includes in-frame clones alone and lacks a portion of them. This repertoire shows fewer than 200,000 clones, about 84% found once; its top ten account for approximately 7%. The CDR3 sequence is 16 residues long. V shed 5 bases and J 9 bases; nucleotides not matched to a gene: 15. In germline, CDR1 is SGHAT, CDR2 FQNNGV. The origin of this receptor is a human donor in a cohort sampled during active COVID-19. Material: peripheral blood. The V call is TRBV11-2, the J call TRBJ2-1; 8 nucleotides line up with TRBD2. CDR3 sequence (DNA): TGTGCCAGCAGCACTACACTAGCGGCGGGTAGTATTGAGCAGTTCTTC. It encodes CASSTTLAAGSIEQFF.